This is a list of T cell receptor beta chains from one sample in a study of a mutant IDH1 vaccine in newly diagnosed glioma. Their recognized antigens are unknown. Profiled with immunoSEQ multiplex PCR; TCRdb holds only in-frame clones, not every one. The data show 50,000 to 65,000 clones, 85% to 90% seen once. The specimen comprised PBMCs, sampled from a glioma patient whose treatment included an IDH1 peptide vaccine. These receptors came from a man aged 40-50 years with glioma. Both conserved end residues are part of each CDR3. A D gene is named only where the DNA matches it firmly. Clone sizes are given selectively: once, few, many, or a class where the clone is expanded.

v_gene: TRBV19
len: 18
abundance: -
j_gene: TRBJ2-3
d_gene: TRBD2
CDR3nt: TGTGCCAGTACAAAAAACCCAACCTCTAGCGGGAGTATAGATACGCAGTATTTT
CDR3aa: CASTKNPTSSGSIDTQYF

v_gene: TRBV2
len: 15
abundance: -
j_gene: TRBJ1-1
d_gene: -
CDR3nt: TGTGCCAGCAGTGGACTGGGGGCCTCGAACACTGAAGCTTTCTTT
CDR3aa: CASSGLGASNTEAFF

v_gene: TRBV4-1
len: 16
abundance: -
j_gene: TRBJ2-4
d_gene: -
CDR3nt: TGCGCCAGCAGCCAAGTGGGAGTGCTAGTCAAAAACATTCAGTACTTC
CDR3aa: CASSQVGVLVKNIQYF

v_gene: TRBV15
len: 13
abundance: -
j_gene: TRBJ2-7
d_gene: -
CDR3nt: TGTGCCACCAGTCCGACTCGGACCTACGAGCAGTACTTC
CDR3aa: CATSPTRTYEQYF

v_gene: TRBV7-7
len: 15
abundance: -
j_gene: TRBJ2-7
d_gene: TRBD1
CDR3nt: TGTGCTAGCAGCCCTGGGACAGGGTTCAACGACGAGCAGTACTTC
CDR3aa: CASSPGTGFNDEQYF

v_gene: TRBV2
len: 14
abundance: once
j_gene: TRBJ2-5
d_gene: -
CDR3nt: TGTGCCAGCAGTAAAGGACAGTCATTAGAGACCCAGTACTTC
CDR3aa: CASSKGQSLETQYF

v_gene: TRBV12-5
len: 17
abundance: once
j_gene: TRBJ2-7
d_gene: TRBD1
CDR3nt: TGTGCTAGTGGTTCCACCAATCCGGGACAGGGCTCCTACGAGCAGTACTTC
CDR3aa: CASGSTNPGQGSYEQYF

v_gene: TRBV6-5
len: 13
abundance: -
j_gene: TRBJ2-5
d_gene: -
CDR3nt: TGTGCCAGCAGTTACACCCGCATAGAGACCCAGTACTTC
CDR3aa: CASSYTRIETQYF

v_gene: TRBV6-5
len: 13
abundance: -
j_gene: TRBJ2-4
d_gene: TRBD2
CDR3nt: TGTGCCAGCAGTTCTCCGACTAGCCTCATTCAGTACTTC
CDR3aa: CASSSPTSLIQYF

v_gene: TRBV29-1
len: 12
abundance: -
j_gene: TRBJ2-7
d_gene: TRBD1
CDR3nt: TGCAGCGTTAGACAGGGGGCGAGCGAGCAGTACTTC
CDR3aa: CSVRQGASEQYF

v_gene: TRBV4-1
len: 16
abundance: many
j_gene: TRBJ1-5
d_gene: -
CDR3nt: TGCGCCAGCAGCCAAGATGGCGGGCTGGGCAATCAGCCCCAGCATTTT
CDR3aa: CASSQDGGLGNQPQHF

v_gene: TRBV18
len: 15
abundance: -
j_gene: TRBJ1-5
d_gene: -
CDR3nt: TGTGCCAGCTCACCGGATCGGGCTAGCAATCAGCCCCAGCATTTT
CDR3aa: CASSPDRASNQPQHF

v_gene: TRBV16
len: 15
abundance: once
j_gene: TRBJ1-5
d_gene: -
CDR3nt: TGTGCCAGCAGCCAATCTTCACGAGGTGGTCAGCCCCAGCATTTT
CDR3aa: CASSQSSRGGQPQHF

v_gene: TRBV7-9
len: 14
abundance: -
j_gene: TRBJ1-1
d_gene: -
CDR3nt: TGTGCCAGCAGCTTAGCGCACGGGAACACTGAAGCTTTCTTT
CDR3aa: CASSLAHGNTEAFF

v_gene: TRBV2
len: 17
abundance: once
j_gene: TRBJ2-6
d_gene: -
CDR3nt: TGTGCCAGCAGTGTGGTGAAGACGAGCTCTGGGGCCAACGTCCTGACTTTC
CDR3aa: CASSVVKTSSGANVLTF

v_gene: TRBV6-5
len: 15
abundance: -
j_gene: TRBJ1-2
d_gene: -
CDR3nt: TGTGCCAGCAGTTACTCCACTGACGGCCTAGGAGGCTACACCTTC
CDR3aa: CASSYSTDGLGGYTF

v_gene: TRBV5-1
len: 11
abundance: -
j_gene: TRBJ1-1
d_gene: -
CDR3nt: TGCGCCAGCAGCTGGGGGACTGAAGCTTTCTTT
CDR3aa: CASSWGTEAFF

v_gene: TRBV5-6
len: 17
abundance: -
j_gene: TRBJ1-1
d_gene: TRBD1
CDR3nt: TGTGCCAGCAGCTTGGGACAGGGGGCCCGGCCGAACACTGAAGCTTTCTTT
CDR3aa: CASSLGQGARPNTEAFF

v_gene: TRBV5-1
len: 14
abundance: -
j_gene: TRBJ1-1
d_gene: -
CDR3nt: TGCGCCAGCAGCTTGGGAGGCGAGAACACTGAAGCTTTCTTT
CDR3aa: CASSLGGENTEAFF

v_gene: TRBV27
len: 16
abundance: -
j_gene: TRBJ2-5
d_gene: TRBD2
CDR3nt: TGTGCCAGCAGTTTATCCGGACTAGCCCACCAAGAGACCCAGTACTTC
CDR3aa: CASSLSGLAHQETQYF

v_gene: TRBV18
len: 16
abundance: -
j_gene: TRBJ1-5
d_gene: -
CDR3nt: TGTGCCAGCTCCCCTTCGGGGGCTGATAGCAATCAGCCCCAGCATTTT
CDR3aa: CASSPSGADSNQPQHF

v_gene: TRBV13
len: 16
abundance: -
j_gene: TRBJ2-5
d_gene: TRBD1
CDR3nt: TGTGCCAGCAGCTTGGGGGACAGGGAATTTGAAGAGACCCAGTACTTC
CDR3aa: CASSLGDREFEETQYF

v_gene: TRBV28
len: 15
abundance: -
j_gene: TRBJ1-5
d_gene: TRBD1
CDR3nt: TGTGCCAGCAGCCCAACGACAGGGGCGGTGCAGCCCCAGCATTTT
CDR3aa: CASSPTTGAVQPQHF

v_gene: TRBV28
len: 20
abundance: once
j_gene: TRBJ2-7
d_gene: TRBD2
CDR3nt: TGTGCCAGCAGTTTCGCTAGGCTAGCGGGAGGGCAATATACTCCCTACGAGCAGTACTTC
CDR3aa: CASSFARLAGGQYTPYEQYF

v_gene: TRBV11-2
len: 12
abundance: -
j_gene: TRBJ2-1
d_gene: -
CDR3nt: TGTGCCAGCAGCCCCGTTTATAATGAGCAGTTCTTC
CDR3aa: CASSPVYNEQFF

v_gene: TRBV4-3
len: 14
abundance: -
j_gene: TRBJ1-1
d_gene: -
CDR3nt: TGCGCCAGCAGCCAAGAGGCAGAAAACACTGAAGCTTTCTTT
CDR3aa: CASSQEAENTEAFF

v_gene: TRBV28
len: 16
abundance: few
j_gene: TRBJ1-5
d_gene: -
CDR3nt: TGTGCCAGCACCCCCGCAGTCAGGGGTAGCAATCAGCCCCAGCATTTT
CDR3aa: CASTPAVRGSNQPQHF

v_gene: TRBV10-3
len: 14
abundance: -
j_gene: TRBJ2-1
d_gene: TRBD1
CDR3nt: TGTGCCACGGAGACAGGGGTGGGCTACAATGAGCAGTTCTTC
CDR3aa: CATETGVGYNEQFF

v_gene: TRBV6-5
len: 15
abundance: -
j_gene: TRBJ1-1
d_gene: -
CDR3nt: TGTGCCAGCACCCTCGACGGGGAATCGAACACTGAAGCTTTCTTT
CDR3aa: CASTLDGESNTEAFF

v_gene: TRBV7-9
len: 14
abundance: -
j_gene: TRBJ2-3
d_gene: -
CDR3nt: TGTGCCAGCAGCTTAGGAGGGGTGTGGGATACGCAGTATTTT
CDR3aa: CASSLGGVWDTQYF

v_gene: TRBV5-1
len: 16
abundance: -
j_gene: TRBJ1-2
d_gene: TRBD1
CDR3nt: TGCGCCAGCAGCACTCAGGCGTACAGGGGGGTCGATGGCTACACCTTC
CDR3aa: CASSTQAYRGVDGYTF

v_gene: TRBV15
len: 14
abundance: -
j_gene: TRBJ2-1
d_gene: TRBD2
CDR3nt: TGTGCCACCAACCTAGCGGGAGTCGGTTATGAGCAGTTCTTC
CDR3aa: CATNLAGVGYEQFF

v_gene: TRBV5-5
len: 16
abundance: -
j_gene: TRBJ1-5
d_gene: -
CDR3nt: TGTGCCAGCAGCTTCCAAGGGTCTCATAGCAATCAGCCCCAGCATTTT
CDR3aa: CASSFQGSHSNQPQHF

v_gene: TRBV18
len: 16
abundance: -
j_gene: TRBJ1-5
d_gene: -
CDR3nt: TGTGCCAGCTCACCACCGGGGGCTGGGGGCAATCAGCCCCAGCATTTT
CDR3aa: CASSPPGAGGNQPQHF

v_gene: TRBV7-3
len: 13
abundance: -
j_gene: TRBJ2-2
d_gene: -
CDR3nt: TGTGCCAGCAGCGCCAGGGGAACCGGGGAGCTGTTTTTT
CDR3aa: CASSARGTGELFF

v_gene: TRBV4-3
len: 15
abundance: -
j_gene: TRBJ1-2
d_gene: TRBD1
CDR3nt: TGCGCCAGCAGCCGTTTGGGACAGGGGGACTATGGCTACACCTTC
CDR3aa: CASSRLGQGDYGYTF

v_gene: TRBV11-3
len: 18
abundance: -
j_gene: TRBJ2-2
d_gene: -
CDR3nt: TGTGCCAGCAGCTTAGATCAGTCGGGTAGCGTGAATACCGGGGAGCTGTTTTTT
CDR3aa: CASSLDQSGSVNTGELFF